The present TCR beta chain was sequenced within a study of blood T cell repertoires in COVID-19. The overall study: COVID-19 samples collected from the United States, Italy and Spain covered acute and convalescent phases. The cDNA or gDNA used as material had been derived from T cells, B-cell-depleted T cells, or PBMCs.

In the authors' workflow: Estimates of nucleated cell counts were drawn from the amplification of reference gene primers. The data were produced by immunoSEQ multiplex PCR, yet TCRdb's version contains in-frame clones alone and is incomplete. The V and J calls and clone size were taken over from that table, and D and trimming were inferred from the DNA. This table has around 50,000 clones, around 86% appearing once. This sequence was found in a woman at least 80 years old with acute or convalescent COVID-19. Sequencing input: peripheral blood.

Here the CDR3 reads CASSLEGGGGWSEAFF. DNA of the CDR3: TGTGCCAGCAGCTTAGAGGGAGGCGGGGGATGGTCTGAAGCTTTCTTT. The gene calls are TRBV7-2 and TRBJ1-1; a possible D gene is TRBD1 (5 bases). CDR3 size: 16 residues. The V gene lost 1 base and the J gene lost 6 bases, with 18 bases spanning the gap. The germline V gene has CDR1 SGHTA and CDR2 FQGNSA.